This T cell receptor beta chain was found in a study of shared clonotypes between healthy human individuals. General study results and limits: Compared with clonotypes that all four donors shared, non-shared clonotypes had lower generation probabilities.

Comment on this clone: Its target is not known. The same CDR3 is also encoded by other DNA sequences in this sample.

Per the study methods: Junction-only immunoSEQ sequences carried no quality scores, so filtering differed. Libraries were prepared by immunoSEQ multiplex PCR; TCRdb keeps only in-frame clonotypes and omits some of them. From that table come the V and J calls and clone size; the DNA was used to work out D and trimming. The sample has millions of clones, around 96% seen once. Germline CDR1 and CDR2: SGHDT and YYEEEE. Trimming removed 0 bases from V and 3 bases from J, with 9 bases in between. The CDR3 contains 14 residues. Terminally differentiated effector memory CD45RA+ cells were left out of the naive CD8 fraction, which was CD45RO-negative and positively selected for CCR7. The donors, all of them Caucasian adults, lived in Nashville, Tennessee.

Material: naive CD8+ T cells sorted from blood. The chain combines TRBV5-6 with TRBJ1-2, with D tentatively TRBD1 (5 bases). The sequence was obtained from a man between 18 and 35 years old in good health. CDR3 in DNA: TGTGCCAGCAGCTTGGGGGCAGGGCACTATGGCTACACCTTC. Translated, it gives CASSLGAGHYGYTF.